A selection of T cell receptor beta chains follows, all from one sample in a study of T cell repertoires in cytomegalovirus infection. Each CDR3 protein is one row after TCRdb ran MiXCR on the reads. The table includes about 150,000 distinct CDR3 sequences, less than 25% detected once. Input material: PBMCs. These receptors were taken from a human donor in good health (CMV status not recorded). Some clones in this sample may be carry-over from other donors' samples. Both conserved end residues are part of each CDR3. Fields, in order: CDR3 protein, CDR3 DNA, D gene, clone size, J gene, V gene. D genes are given only for firm matches. Clone size is not always given. Where it is, it says once, few, many or a class for expanded clones.

CDR3: CASSFRGATSGGASVQYF
DNA: TGTGCCAGCAGCTTTAGAGGTGCTACTAGCGGGGGAGCCAGTGTCCAGTACTTC
D: TRBD2
size: NA
J: TRBJ2-5
V: TRBV3-1

CDR3: CSVEGRRAEAFF
DNA: TGCAGCGTTGAAGGGCGCCGCGCTGAAGCTTTCTTT
D: NA
size: NA
J: TRBJ1-1
V: TRBV29-1

CDR3: CASSERWTAFNEKLFF
DNA: TGTGCCAGCAGTGAACGTTGGACAGCATTTAATGAAAAACTGTTTTTT
D: NA
size: NA
J: TRBJ1-4
V: TRBV2

CDR3: CASSLTLGDEQFF
DNA: TGTGCCAGCAGCTTAACCCTCGGCGATGAGCAGTTCTTC
D: NA
size: many
J: TRBJ2-1
V: TRBV7-3

CDR3: CASFGQSYNEQFF
DNA: TGTGCCAGCTTCGGACAGTCCTACAATGAGCAGTTCTTC
D: NA
size: few
J: TRBJ2-1
V: TRBV7-9

CDR3: CASTPGGVGDTQYF
DNA: TGTGCCAGCACCCCCGGGGGTGTGGGAGATACGCAGTATTTT
D: NA
size: many
J: TRBJ2-3
V: TRBV7-9

CDR3: CASSQQGRSYEQYF
DNA: TGTGCCAGCTCTCAACAGGGGAGATCCTACGAGCAGTACTTC
D: TRBD1
size: many
J: TRBJ2-7
V: TRBV25-1

CDR3: CASSYGRGRDEQFF
DNA: TGTGCCAGCAGTTACGGCAGGGGACGGGATGAGCAGTTCTTC
D: NA
size: few
J: TRBJ2-1
V: TRBV6-6

CDR3: CASSSGQGARSYEQYF
DNA: TGTGCCAGCAGCTCCGGACAGGGGGCACGATCCTACGAGCAGTACTTC
D: TRBD1
size: NA
J: TRBJ2-7
V: TRBV7-6

CDR3: CSVLKQGRGYTF
DNA: TGCAGCGTTCTTAAACAGGGCCGGGGCTACACCTTC
D: NA
size: NA
J: TRBJ1-2
V: TRBV29-1

CDR3: CASTQPLFGTGEETQYF
DNA: TGTGCCAGCACCCAACCTCTCTTTGGGACAGGGGAAGAGACCCAGTACTTC
D: TRBD1
size: few
J: TRBJ2-5
V: TRBV6-9

CDR3: CASSAGAVEQFF
DNA: TGTGCCAGCAGCGCAGGGGCGGTTGAGCAGTTCTTC
D: NA
size: NA
J: TRBJ2-1
V: TRBV5-6

CDR3: CASSSPSDRASPSYNEQFF
DNA: TGTGCCAGCAGTTCCCCCTCGGACAGGGCTTCTCCATCCTACAATGAGCAGTTCTTC
D: TRBD1
size: few
J: TRBJ2-1
V: TRBV28

CDR3: CASSRNDWNEQYF
DNA: TGTGCCAGCAGCCGTAACGACTGGAACGAGCAGTACTTC
D: NA
size: NA
J: TRBJ2-7
V: TRBV5-4

CDR3: CATGAGNTIYF
DNA: TGTGCTACAGGGGCTGGAAACACCATATATTTT
D: TRBD1
size: few
J: TRBJ1-3
V: TRBV5-4

CDR3: CASSPRQGRSPLHF
DNA: TGTGCCAGCAGCCCCCGGCAGGGACGCTCACCCCTCCACTTT
D: NA
size: many
J: TRBJ1-6
V: TRBV7-2

CDR3: CASSLAYTGELFF
DNA: TGTGCCAGCAGCTTAGCTTACACCGGGGAGCTGTTTTTT
D: NA
size: few
J: TRBJ2-2
V: TRBV7-8

CDR3: CASRLGGGGTDTQYF
DNA: TGTGCCAGCAGGTTAGGCGGGGGCGGGACAGATACGCAGTATTTT
D: NA
size: many
J: TRBJ2-3
V: TRBV28

CDR3: CASSPPSETQYF
DNA: TGTGCCAGCAGCCCACCTTCTGAGACCCAGTACTTC
D: NA
size: many
J: TRBJ2-5
V: TRBV7-2

CDR3: CSGGQGAEQYF
DNA: TGCAGCGGAGGACAGGGTGCCGAGCAGTACTTC
D: TRBD1
size: many
J: TRBJ2-7
V: TRBV29-1

CDR3: CASSLAGPEQFF
DNA: TGTGCCAGCAGCTTAGCTGGCCCAGAGCAGTTCTTC
D: NA
size: few
J: TRBJ2-1
V: TRBV7-6

CDR3: CASSHNRLSPSNEQFF
DNA: TGTGCCAGCAGCCACAACAGGCTGTCCCCCAGCAATGAGCAGTTCTTC
D: NA
size: few
J: TRBJ2-1
V: TRBV14

CDR3: CASSSNQGYASDTQYF
DNA: TGTGCCAGCAGTTCCAATCAGGGTTATGCTTCCGATACGCAGTATTTT
D: NA
size: many
J: TRBJ2-3
V: TRBV27

CDR3: CATSDRTGMGNEQFF
DNA: TGTGCCACCAGTGATCGGACAGGGATGGGCAATGAGCAGTTCTTC
D: TRBD1
size: few
J: TRBJ2-1
V: TRBV24-1

CDR3: CASSLARNGPRGYTF
DNA: TGTGCCAGCAGCTTAGCGCGTAACGGCCCCCGGGGCTACACCTTC
D: NA
size: many
J: TRBJ1-2
V: TRBV7-9

CDR3: CASSLGGAGQPQHF
DNA: TGTGCCAGCAGTTTAGGAGGGGCTGGACAGCCCCAGCATTTT
D: NA
size: many
J: TRBJ1-5
V: TRBV28

CDR3: CASSLGGSPTGELFF
DNA: TGTGCCAGCAGCTTAGGGGGGTCTCCAACCGGGGAGCTGTTTTTT
D: NA
size: few
J: TRBJ2-2
V: TRBV7-8

CDR3: CASSLGGLRRLNEQFF
DNA: TGTGCCAGCAGCTTAGGAGGACTAAGACGGTTGAATGAGCAGTTCTTC
D: NA
size: NA
J: TRBJ2-1
V: TRBV11-2

CDR3: CARVGTPLHF
DNA: TGTGCCAGAGTCGGGACACCCCTCCACTTT
D: NA
size: NA
J: TRBJ1-6
V: TRBV19

CDR3: CASKPGTSGRRQETKYF
DNA: TGTGCCAGCAAACCCGGGACTAGCGGGAGGAGGCAAGAGACCAAGTACTTC
D: TRBD2
size: NA
J: TRBJ2-5
V: TRBV12-3/TRBV12-4

CDR3: CASSLVSGLADYEQYF
DNA: TGTGCCAGCAGCTTAGTGAGCGGGCTAGCGGACTACGAGCAGTACTTC
D: TRBD2
size: many
J: TRBJ2-7
V: TRBV7-2

CDR3: CASSLKAGSFSGANVLTF
DNA: TGTGCCAGCAGTTTAAAAGCGGGGTCCTTCTCTGGGGCCAACGTCCTGACTTTC
D: TRBD2
size: NA
J: TRBJ2-6
V: TRBV27

CDR3: CASSLFSGVLGYTF
DNA: TGTGCCAGCAGTTTATTTTCGGGGGTGCTTGGCTACACCTTC
D: NA
size: many
J: TRBJ1-2
V: TRBV28

CDR3: CAISGKGSEQFF
DNA: TGTGCCATCAGTGGAAAGGGGTCTGAGCAGTTCTTC
D: NA
size: NA
J: TRBJ2-1
V: TRBV10-3

CDR3: CASKQGTGELFF
DNA: TGTGCCAGTAAGCAAGGGACCGGGGAGCTGTTTTTT
D: NA
size: many
J: TRBJ2-2
V: TRBV7-9

CDR3: CASSLEGWGTDTQYF
DNA: TGTGCCAGCAGCTTGGAAGGGTGGGGCACAGATACGCAGTATTTT
D: NA
size: NA
J: TRBJ2-3
V: TRBV5-5

CDR3: CSARAAGPNYEQYF
DNA: TGCAGTGCTAGAGCGGCAGGGCCAAACTACGAGCAGTACTTC
D: NA
size: NA
J: TRBJ2-7
V: TRBV20-1

CDR3: CASSPGLAGIYNEQFF
DNA: TGTGCCAGCAGCCCGGGACTAGCGGGTATCTACAATGAGCAGTTCTTC
D: TRBD2
size: many
J: TRBJ2-1
V: TRBV7-2

CDR3: CASSPTVRDPANYGYTF
DNA: TGTGCCAGCAGCCCTACCGTCCGGGACCCAGCTAACTATGGCTACACCTTC
D: NA
size: NA
J: TRBJ1-2
V: TRBV11-1

CDR3: CASSLIAPPKQYF
DNA: TGTGCCAGCAGCTTAATCGCCCCACCTAAGCAGTACTTC
D: NA
size: few
J: TRBJ2-7
V: TRBV7-6

CDR3: CASTLDRPSSYNSPLHF
DNA: TGTGCCAGCACTTTAGACAGGCCAAGCTCCTATAATTCACCCCTCCACTTT
D: NA
size: NA
J: TRBJ1-6
V: TRBV6-1

CDR3: CASRRSGSTEAFF
DNA: TGTGCCAGCAGAAGATCAGGGAGCACTGAAGCTTTCTTT
D: NA
size: many
J: TRBJ1-1
V: TRBV7-2

CDR3: CASSLGYSGGMETQYF
DNA: TGTGCCAGCAGCTTAGGCTATAGCGGGGGGATGGAGACCCAGTACTTC
D: TRBD2
size: many
J: TRBJ2-5
V: TRBV7-2

CDR3: CASSPGLGTFANEQFF
DNA: TGTGCCAGCAGCCCAGGCCTCGGGACCTTTGCCAATGAGCAGTTCTTC
D: NA
size: NA
J: TRBJ2-1
V: TRBV14

CDR3: CASSANVGEQYF
DNA: TGTGCCAGCAGCGCCAACGTGGGGGAGCAGTACTTC
D: NA
size: NA
J: TRBJ2-7
V: TRBV7-8

CDR3: CATSRFGGGQRYNEQFF
DNA: TGTGCCACCAGCAGGTTTGGAGGGGGACAGAGGTACAATGAGCAGTTCTTC
D: NA
size: NA
J: TRBJ2-1
V: TRBV15

CDR3: CASSPLGQETQYF
DNA: TGTGCCAGCAGCCCCCTGGGCCAAGAGACCCAGTACTTC
D: NA
size: once
J: TRBJ2-5
V: TRBV7-3

CDR3: CASSSGGPYNEQFF
DNA: TGTGCCAGCAGTTCCGGTGGCCCGTACAATGAGCAGTTCTTC
D: NA
size: NA
J: TRBJ2-1
V: TRBV27

CDR3: CASSSPPGLGNQPQHF
DNA: TGTGCCAGCAGTTCCCCCCCAGGGCTAGGCAATCAGCCCCAGCATTTT
D: NA
size: few
J: TRBJ1-5
V: TRBV12-3/TRBV12-4

CDR3: CASSLNLRGLGTDTQYF
DNA: TGTGCCAGCAGCTTAAATTTGCGGGGCCTTGGCACAGATACGCAGTATTTT
D: NA
size: many
J: TRBJ2-3
V: TRBV7-8

CDR3: CASRRRSNTYGQPQHF
DNA: TGTGCCAGCAGGAGGAGAAGCAACACCTATGGGCAGCCCCAGCATTTT
D: NA
size: many
J: TRBJ1-5
V: TRBV6-2/TRBV6-3

CDR3: CASSSDSWGMSTEAFF
DNA: TGTGCCAGCAGTTCCGACAGTTGGGGAATGAGCACTGAAGCTTTCTTT
D: NA
size: few
J: TRBJ1-1
V: TRBV28

CDR3: CASSQRDWYQETQYF
DNA: TGTGCCAGCAGCCAAAGGGACTGGTACCAAGAGACCCAGTACTTC
D: NA
size: once
J: TRBJ2-5
V: TRBV14

CDR3: CASSGSLSSYNEQFF
DNA: TGTGCCAGCAGTGGGAGTCTGAGCTCCTACAATGAGCAGTTCTTC
D: NA
size: NA
J: TRBJ2-1
V: TRBV2

CDR3: CASSSRTSGYGYTF
DNA: TGTGCCAGCAGCTCAAGGACATCGGGCTATGGCTACACCTTC
D: NA
size: many
J: TRBJ1-2
V: TRBV7-2

CDR3: CASSLKSNNEQFF
DNA: TGTGCCAGCAGCTTAAAATCAAACAATGAGCAGTTCTTC
D: NA
size: NA
J: TRBJ2-1
V: TRBV7-6

CDR3: CASSLRAGDVEQYF
DNA: TGTGCCAGCAGTTTAAGGGCAGGGGACGTCGAGCAGTACTTC
D: NA
size: NA
J: TRBJ2-7
V: TRBV28